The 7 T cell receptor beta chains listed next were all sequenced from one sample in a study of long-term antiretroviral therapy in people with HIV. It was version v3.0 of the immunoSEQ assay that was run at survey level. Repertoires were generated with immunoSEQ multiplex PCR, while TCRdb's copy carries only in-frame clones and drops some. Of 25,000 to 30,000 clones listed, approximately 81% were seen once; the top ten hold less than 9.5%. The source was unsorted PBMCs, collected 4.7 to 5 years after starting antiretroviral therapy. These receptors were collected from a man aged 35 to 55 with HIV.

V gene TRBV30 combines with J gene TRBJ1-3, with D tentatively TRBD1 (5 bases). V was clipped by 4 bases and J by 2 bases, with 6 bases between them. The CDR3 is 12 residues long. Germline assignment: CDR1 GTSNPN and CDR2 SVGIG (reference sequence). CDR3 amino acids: CAWTGTGNTIYF. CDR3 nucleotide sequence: TGTGCCTGGACAGGGACTGGAAACACCATATATTTT. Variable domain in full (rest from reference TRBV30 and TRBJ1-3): SQTIHQWPATLVQPVGSPLSLECTVEGTSNPNLYWYRQAAGRGLQLLFYSVGIGQISSEVPQNLSASRPQDRQFILSSKKLLLSDSGFYLCAWTGTGNTIYFGEGSWLTVV.

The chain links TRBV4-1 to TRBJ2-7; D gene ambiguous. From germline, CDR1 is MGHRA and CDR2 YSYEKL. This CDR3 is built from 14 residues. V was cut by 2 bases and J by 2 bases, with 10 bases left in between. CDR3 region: CASSQPSGPYEQYF. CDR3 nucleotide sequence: TGCGCCAGCAGCCAACCTAGTGGCCCCTACGAGCAGTACTTC.

Here the CDR3 reads CASSRRDEQFF. DNA for the CDR3: TGTGCCAGCTCAAGGCGGGATGAGCAGTTCTTC. The V gene is TRBV6-6, the J gene TRBJ2-1, with D possibly being TRBD2 (5 bases). From germline, CDR1 is MNHNY and CDR2 SVGAGI (reference sequence). V gave up 8 bases and J gave up 8 bases, with 10 bases separating them. This CDR3 contains 11 residues.

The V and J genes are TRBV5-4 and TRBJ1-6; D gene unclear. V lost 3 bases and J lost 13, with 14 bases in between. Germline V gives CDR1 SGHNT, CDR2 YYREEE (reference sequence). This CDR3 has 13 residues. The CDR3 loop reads CASSSTGPVPLHF. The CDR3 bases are TGTGCCAGCAGCTCCACCGGTCCTGTCCCCCTCCACTTT.

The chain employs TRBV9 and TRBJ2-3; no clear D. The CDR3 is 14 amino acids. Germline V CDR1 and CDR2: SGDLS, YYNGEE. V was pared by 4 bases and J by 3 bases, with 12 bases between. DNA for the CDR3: TGTGCCAGCAGCCCAGCCCACGGGACAGATACGCAGTATTTT. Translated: CASSPAHGTDTQYF.

In DNA, the CDR3 is TGTGCCAGCAGTTTGAACTCGCTGTACGAGCAGTACTTC. Translated, it gives CASSLNSLYEQYF. This rearrangement joins TRBV27 to TRBJ2-7; D remains ambiguous. Trimming stripped 3 bases from V and 4 bases from J, with 10 bases between. The CDR3 consists of 13 residues. Germline-derived CDR1 and CDR2 are MNHEY and SMNVEV (reference sequence).

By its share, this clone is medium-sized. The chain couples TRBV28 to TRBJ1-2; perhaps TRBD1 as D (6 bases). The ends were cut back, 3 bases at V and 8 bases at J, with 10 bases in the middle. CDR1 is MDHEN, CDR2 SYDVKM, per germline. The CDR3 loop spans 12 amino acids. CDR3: CASSLGAGGYTF. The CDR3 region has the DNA TGTGCCAGCAGTTTGGGGGCGGGCGGCTACACCTTC.